This T cell receptor beta chain emerged from a study of graft-versus-host responses after intestinal transplantation. Study summary: Anti-thymocyte globulin served as induction for all recipients, who then took tacrolimus and steroids for about three years.

Lymphocytes (intraepithelial and lamina propria) were released by processing the graft tissue. Whole-study findings and limits: Investigators detected GvH clones in recipient marrow, with some emerging earlier in ileum or blood.

Germline assignment: CDR1 MNHNY and CDR2 SVGAGI (reference sequence). The V gene lost 5 bases and the J gene lost 2 bases, with 13 bases spanning the gap. This CDR3 comprises 14 residues. Repertoires were generated with immunoSEQ multiplex PCR, while TCRdb's copy carries only in-frame clones and drops some. The sample carries almost 4,000 clones, approximately 85% recorded once. Comments on this clone: Its antigen remains unidentified.

Source: ileum tissue, taken nearly 670 days after intestinal transplant. The chain couples TRBV6-6 to TRBJ2-7; a possible D gene is TRBD1 (5 bases). The TCR originated in a human patient who received an intestinal transplant, so some T cells may come from the graft donor. The CDR3 loop is CASSKRTLPYEQYF. The CDR3 DNA follows: TGTGCCAGCAGTAAGAGGACACTTCCCTACGAGCAGTACTTC.